This is a list of T cell receptor beta chains from one sample in a study of cytomegalovirus exposure and HLA in healthy donors. The table came from immunoSEQ multiplex PCR; TCRdb's copy has only in-frame clones and leaves some out. The table records some 160,000 clones, 80% to 85% of them present only once. The sample comprised PBMCs. All receptors derive from a male donor in good health and CMV-seronegative. Each CDR3 is given with its conserved first and last residue. Each record gives: clone size, V gene, D gene, J gene, CDR3 DNA, CDR3 protein. A D gene is named only where the DNA matches it firmly. Some rows mark clone size as missing; the rest say once, few, many or name a class of expanded clone.

>.|TRBV2|TRBD1|TRBJ2-1
TGTGCCAGCAGCCCGACAGGGGGCGCATACAATGAGCAGTTCTTC
CASSPTGGAYNEQFF
>.|TRBV5-1|.|TRBJ2-1
TGCGCCAGCAGCTCCGGACTTAACAATGAGCAGTTCTTC
CASSSGLNNEQFF
>once|TRBV4-2|.|TRBJ1-5
TGTGCCAGCAGCCAGTTTGGACAGCCTCATCAGCCCCAGCATTTT
CASSQFGQPHQPQHF
>.|TRBV29-1|TRBD1|TRBJ1-4
TGCAGCGCATCCTACCGACAGGGCAATGAAAAACTGTTTTTT
CSASYRQGNEKLFF
>.|TRBV4-1|TRBD1|TRBJ2-1
TGCGCCAGCAGCCAAGATAGGCGGACAGGGTGGATGGATGAGCAGTTCTTC
CASSQDRRTGWMDEQFF
>.|TRBV21-1|.|TRBJ1-2
TGTGCCAGCAGCGCCTCAAGAAAGGGACAGGCTCACTATGGCTACACCTTC
CASSASRKGQAHYGYTF
>.|TRBV5-6|.|TRBJ2-7
TGTGCCAGCAGCTTGATTGGGGCCGGACAGCCCATAGGGCAGTACTTC
CASSLIGAGQPIGQYF
>.|TRBV5-1|TRBD2|TRBJ2-7
TGCGCCAGCAGCTTTAGTGTGCGAGCGGGAGGCGGTGGCGAGCAGTACTTC
CASSFSVRAGGGGEQYF
>few|TRBV7-2|.|TRBJ2-3
TGTGCCAGCAGCTTAGACGGGGTAACGGACACAGATACGCAGTATTTT
CASSLDGVTDTDTQYF
>once|TRBV6-5|.|TRBJ1-3
TGTGCCAGCAGTGGCGAGGGTGGCGACACCATATATTTT
CASSGEGGDTIYF
>.|TRBV2|TRBD2|TRBJ2-7
TGTGCCAGCAGACCAAGACTAGCGGGAGCCTACGAGCAGTACTTC
CASRPRLAGAYEQYF
>.|TRBV9|.|TRBJ1-1
TGTGCCAGCAGCGTAGCCTTGAACACTGAAGCTTTCTTT
CASSVALNTEAFF
>.|TRBV25-1|.|TRBJ1-2
TGTGCCAGCTCCCAGACTAAGAGGACTGGCTACACCTTC
CASSQTKRTGYTF
>few|TRBV7-9|TRBD1|TRBJ1-1
TGTGCCAGCAGCTTCCCCCGGACAGGGGCGTTGAACACTGAAGCTTTCTTT
CASSFPRTGALNTEAFF
>.|TRBV6-5|TRBD1|TRBJ1-3
TGTGCCAGCGGAAAGACAGGGAACTCTGGAAACACCATATATTTT
CASGKTGNSGNTIYF
>.|TRBV4-1|TRBD1|TRBJ1-6
TGCGCCAGCAGCCAAGGATCACAGGGGGCGAAAGGATCACCCCTCCACTTT
CASSQGSQGAKGSPLHF
>.|TRBV6-6|.|TRBJ2-1
TGTGCCAGCAGCCCCAGGAGGGTGGGCAATGAGCAGTTCTTC
CASSPRRVGNEQFF
>.|TRBV5-1|TRBD1|TRBJ1-6
TGCGCCAGCAGCTTCCGGGACAGGGATAATTCACCCCTCCACTTT
CASSFRDRDNSPLHF
>once|TRBV25-1|TRBD1|TRBJ1-4
TGTGCCAGCAGTGAATCGGGGACAGGGGGGGGAAAACTGTTTTTT
CASSESGTGGGKLFF
>once|TRBV7-8|.|TRBJ2-5
TGTGCCAGCAGCTCCCAGGGTCAAGAGACCCAGTACTTC
CASSSQGQETQYF
>.|TRBV9|TRBD2|TRBJ2-3
TGTGCCAGCAGCAACACCCCTAGCGGGGGGTTCACAGATACGCAGTATTTT
CASSNTPSGGFTDTQYF
>.|TRBV6-6|TRBD1|TRBJ2-7
TGTGCCAGCAGTGCGCCGGGACAGGGCGCCAACGAGCAGTACTTC
CASSAPGQGANEQYF